This TCR beta chain is from a study of CD8 T cells in Susac syndrome. Roughly 0.45 to 1 ug RNA was reverse transcribed with random hexamers. TCRdb reanalysed the immunoSEQ multiplex PCR reads using MiXCR and keeps one entry per CDR3 protein. The sample lists approximately 190,000 distinct CDR3 sequences, 90% to 95% occurring once. This CDR3 is built from 15 residues. The ends were cut back, 6 bases at V and 1 base at J, with 16 bases in the middle. This chain connects TRBV12-3 or TRBV12-4 to TRBJ2-7; tentative D call: TRBD2 (6 bases). Source material: CD4+ T cells from PBMCs. The clonotype originates from a human donor with multiple sclerosis. In DNA, the CDR3 is TGTGCCAGCAGCCTCGGAGGGCGAATATCCTACGAGCAGTACTTC. Protein: CASSLGGRISYEQYF.